A selection of T cell receptor beta chains follows, all from one sample in a study of shared T cell receptors in the human thymus. Here immunoSEQ multiplex PCR was the method, and the copy in TCRdb shows in-frame clones only, minus some. The repertoire has about 380,000 clones, approximately 95% of them found once; the top ten carry roughly 0.02%. Sample: thymocytes. The source is a human donor. CDR3s include the opening cysteine and the closing phenylalanine or tryptophan. The order of the fields is V gene, D gene, CDR3 protein. D genes are given only for firm matches.

TRBV6-4 - CASSDHPGYGYTF
TRBV2 - CASLLGETQYF
TRBV28 TRBD1 CASSLCKSGGPHEQYF
TRBV9 TRBD2 CASSPLSGTRTDTQYF
TRBV7-9 TRBD1 CASSPPGGNYGYTF
TRBV29-1 TRBD2 CSVEEASGSCEQFF
TRBV6-5 TRBD1 CASSIQGARYGYTF
TRBV14 TRBD1 CASSQGWGQGRHEQYF
TRBV5-6 - CASSLVRTLLRSEAFF
TRBV6-1 - CASGSGNTIYF
TRBV28 - CASSPLPYEQYF
TRBV28 - CASRIQDSSPYEQYF
TRBV6-1 - CASSEAGANYGYTF
TRBV27 - CASSLLSIARNVLGDTQYF
TRBV5-6 - CASSLPLRGGFTDTQYF
TRBV6-1 TRBD1 CASRTGENIQYF
TRBV5-1 - CASSRTTGESYNEQFF
TRBV4-3 TRBD2 CATGRTSGFDSSGANVLTF
TRBV4-1 - CASSPLRQVATNEKLFF
TRBV28 - CASSLGSANEQFF
TRBV7-2 TRBD1 CASSLGPGDRGGGEQFF
TRBV27 - CASSLVGSYNEQFF
TRBV7-8 - CASSLAGRGGQPQHF
TRBV18 - CASSSGLQNQPQHF
TRBV6-5 TRBD2 CASSYSGTSGTGELFF
TRBV7-9 - CASSSQPPSAPPYEQYF
TRBV11-2 - CASSLANSHSYEQYF
TRBV11-3 TRBD2 CASSPPSGHRTDTQYF
TRBV5-1 - CASRFGVRLLDYYEQYF
TRBV14 - CASSRASLARLGTEAFF
TRBV2 TRBD1 CASSPREQGGYTF
TRBV14 - CASSHQDKQGPDSYNEQFF